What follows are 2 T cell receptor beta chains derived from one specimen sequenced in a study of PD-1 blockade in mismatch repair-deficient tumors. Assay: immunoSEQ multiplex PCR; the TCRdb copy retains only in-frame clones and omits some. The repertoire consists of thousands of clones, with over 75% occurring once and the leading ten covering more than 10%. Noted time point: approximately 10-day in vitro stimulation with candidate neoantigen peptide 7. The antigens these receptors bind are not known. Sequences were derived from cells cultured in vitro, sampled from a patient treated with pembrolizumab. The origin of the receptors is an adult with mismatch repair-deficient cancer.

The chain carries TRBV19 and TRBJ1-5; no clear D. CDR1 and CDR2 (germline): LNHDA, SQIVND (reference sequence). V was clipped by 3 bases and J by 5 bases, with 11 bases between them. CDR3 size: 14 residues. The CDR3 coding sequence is TGTGCCAGTAGTATTCGTAGGGAGGATCAGCCCCAGCATTTT. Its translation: CASSIRREDQPQHF.

The CDR3: CASSPPSSREKLFF. DNA for the CDR3: TGTGCCAGCTCACCACCGTCGAGCCGGGAAAAACTGTTTTTT. This rearrangement joins TRBV18 to TRBJ1-4, with D unclear. The CDR3 is 14 amino acids. The germline V and J ends were trimmed by 0 bases and 8 bases, with 10 bases remaining between them. Germline-derived CDR1 and CDR2 are KGHSH and LQKENI.